The 17 T cell receptor beta chains presented below share a single source sample, sequenced in a study of tumor-infiltrating lymphocytes in primary liver carcinoma. The source material, 20-30 mg of unsorted bulk tissue, was used to co-extract RNA and DNA. A constant-region primer served to make TCR beta cDNA from about 490 ng total RNA. Libraries for TCR beta were built through three nested multiplex PCR rounds, which together made up a slightly modified ARM-PCR procedure. The two initial PCR rounds, about 9 cycles each, used TRBV1-TRBV30 forward and C-beta reverse primers. One entry per CDR3 protein results from TCRdb running MiXCR on the multiplex PCR reads. This sample has around 120,000 distinct CDR3 sequences, with 55% to 65% found just once. Sequences were obtained from liver tumor tissue from sampling region 1. Subset given: tumor region T1, superior pole. The receptors were gathered from a woman aged 55-70 years with primary liver carcinoma and hepatitis B virus infection.

The chain combines TRBV5-1 with TRBJ1-1; 7 bases are a match to TRBD1. The CDR3 extends over 17 amino acids. Germline V gene sequence: CDR1 SGHRS, CDR2 YFSETQ. After removal of 1 base from V and 3 bases from J, the junction contained 12 bases not matched to a gene. DNA of the CDR3: TGCGCCAGCAGCTTGACCACCACAGGGGAGTGGTACACTGAAGCTTTCTTT. It is translated as CASSLTTTGEWYTEAFF.

About this clonotype itself: Its ends do not fully match the called genes, so a read error is possible. The chain uses TRBV11-1 and TRBJ2-5; weak D call: TRBD1 (5 bases). The CDR3 is made up of 13 amino acids. Germline CDR1 SGHAT, CDR2 FQDESV (reference sequence). CDR3 sequence (DNA): TGTGCCAGCAGCTTCAGGGTTTTGGAGACCCAATACTTC. This gives the protein CASSFRVLETQYF. The entire variable domain, with the rest obtained from reference TRBV11-1 and TRBJ2-5, is as follows: EAEVAQSPRYKITEKSQAVAFWCDPISGHATLYWYRQILGQGPELLVQFQDESVVDDSQLPKDRFSAERLKGVDSTLKIQPAELGDSAMYLCASSFRVLETQYFGPGTRLLVL.

V and J are TRBV11-2 and TRBJ1-6; 8 nucleotides agree with TRBD1. With 6 bases clipped from V and 10 bases from J, the junction kept 14 bases outside the gene matches. Germline CDR1 reads SGHAT; CDR2 reads FQNNGV. This CDR3 contains 16 residues. In nucleotides, the CDR3 is TGTGCCAGCAGTAGTGACAGGGGCAGGTTTGGATCACCCCTCCACTTT. This codes for CASSSDRGRFGSPLHF.

The table lists this clonotype with many counts. This rearrangement joins TRBV29-1 to TRBJ2-1, with D perhaps TRBD2 (6 bases). V was shortened by 6 bases and J by 3 bases, with 15 bases between the two germline ends. There are 14 residues in the CDR3. The germline gives CDR1 SQVTM, CDR2 ANQGSEA. In DNA, the CDR3 is TGCAGCGTCGGTGAGAGTAGCGGCTACAATGAGCAGTTCTTC. As protein: CSVGESSGYNEQFF.

This clonotype was observed once. A much larger clone differs by one base, so this may be a read error. J is TRBJ2-7 and V is TRBV6-2 or TRBV6-3; a weak D match, TRBD2 (5 bases). Per germline, CDR1 MNHEY and CDR2 SVGEGT. The CDR3 length is 11 residues. CDR3 coding DNA: TGTGCCAGCGGTAGAGACTACGACCAGTACTTC. This gives the protein CASGRDYDQYF.

This clonotype turned up a few times. The chain employs TRBV20-1 and TRBJ1-2, with D hard to call. Looked up from germline, CDR1 is DFQATT and CDR2 is SNEGSKA (reference sequence). The CDR3 totals 12 residues. The CDR3 loop is CRPMDANYGYTF. CDR3 DNA sequence: TGCAGGCCCATGGACGCCAACTATGGCTACACCTTC.

This clonotype was found a few times. The chain uses TRBV5-1 and TRBJ2-3; no firm D call. Trimming cost V 2 bases and J 2 bases, with 12 bases left between them. Germline CDR1 reads SGHRS; CDR2 reads YFSETQ. This CDR3 is built from 15 residues. CDR3 in amino acids: CASSFRILLTDTQYF. CDR3 bases: TGCGCCAGCAGCTTCCGGATACTTCTCACAGATACGCAGTATTTT.

Comment on this clonotype: The junction differs from germline at one of its ends, possibly a read error. V usage is TRBV6-5 and J usage is TRBJ2-3; D remains unclear. Germline V gene sequence: CDR1 MNHEY, CDR2 SVGAGI. The CDR3 totals 15 residues. Here the CDR3 DNA reads TGCGCCAGCAGTTTGGGCGGACCCTCCACAGATACGCAGTATTTT. It yields the protein CASSLGGPSTDTQYF.

This clonotype was seen at least ten times. The V gene is TRBV5-5, the J gene TRBJ1-1; D call uncertain. There are 12 residues in the CDR3. Germline CDR1 is SGHKS and CDR2 is YYEKEE (reference sequence). V gave up 3 bases and J gave up 1 base, with 4 bases separating them. The CDR3: CASSSPNTEAFF. The DNA for the CDR3 is TGTGCCAGCAGCTCCCCGAACACTGAAGCTTTCTTT.

A word on this clonotype: A read error is possible here, since a much larger clone lies one base away. The V gene is TRBV5-1, the J gene TRBJ2-2; D is possibly TRBD2 (6 bases). The CDR3 covers 12 residues. CDR1 SGHRS and CDR2 YFSETQ come from the germline V gene. The chain's CDR3 is CASTGNTGGLFF. CDR3 nucleotide sequence: TGCGCCAGCACCGGGAACACCGGGGGGCTGTTTTTT.

This clonotype was recorded at least ten times. The chain employs TRBV6-5 and TRBJ2-7; D could derive from TRBD1 or TRBD2 (5 bases each). Germline assignment: CDR1 MNHEY and CDR2 SVGAGI. The CDR3 is 16 residues long. V was clipped by 3 bases and J by 7 bases, with 22 bases between them. For the CDR3, the DNA is TGTGCCAGCAGTTATACGGGACCCGGGACCCATTGGGAGCAGTACTTC. This encodes CASSYTGPGTHWEQYF.

On this clonotype itself: A much larger clone sits a single nucleotide away, making a read error possible. Here the CDR3 omits its conserved ending phenylalanine or tryptophan, so a read error is the likely source. The J gene is TRBJ2-2, the V gene TRBV6-1, with a weak D call TRBD1 (6 bases). This CDR3 spans 15 amino acids. Germline V CDR1 and CDR2: MNHNS, SASEGT. V was pared by 4 bases and J by 1 base, with 10 bases between. The CDR3 DNA follows: TGTGCCAGCAGTGCCTGGACAGAGAACACCGGGGAGCTGTTTTAT. This codes for CASSAWTENTGELFY.

This clonotype has just a few counts. The J gene is TRBJ2-1, the V gene TRBV5-1, with 9 bases matching TRBD2. Trimming took 1 base from V and 7 from J; bases not matched to a gene: 12. This CDR3 is 17 amino acids long. From germline, CDR1 is SGHRS and CDR2 YFSETQ. CDR3 in DNA: TGCGCCAGCAGCTTGATTCCGCCTAGCGGGACCCTTAATGAGCAGTTCTTC. Amino acids: CASSLIPPSGTLNEQFF.

This clonotype showed up many times. The V gene is TRBV11-1, the J gene TRBJ2-7; the D gene is possibly TRBD1 (6 bases). The CDR3 runs 15 residues. The germline CDR1 and CDR2 sequences are SGHAT and FQDESV (reference sequence). The germline V and J ends were trimmed by 5 bases and 3 bases, with 17 bases remaining between them. As DNA, the CDR3 is TGTGCCAGCAGCCTAAGGACAGCCATTTTCTACGAGCAGTACTTC. It translates to CASSLRTAIFYEQYF.

A remark on this clonotype: One end of the junction varies from germline; a read error may be responsible. This chain uses TRBV6-9 with TRBJ2-2; 10 bases agree with TRBD2. The germline V gene encodes CDR1 MNHGY and CDR2 SVAAGI. The CDR3 loop spans 17 amino acids. CDR3 nucleotide sequence: TGTGCCAGCACTCCTCGGGCTAGCGGGAGAGGAGGGCGGGGAGTTGTTTTT. It yields the protein CASTPRASGRGGRGVVF.

With regard to this clonotype: Likely a read error: the CDR3 ends without its conserved phenylalanine or tryptophan. This chain uses TRBV11-3 with TRBJ1-3; D not resolved. This CDR3 comprises 15 residues. Germline V gene lookup returns CDR1 SGHNT and CDR2 YENEEA. As DNA, the CDR3 is TGTGTCAGCAGTCACCCTGGCAACTCTGGAAACACCATATATTCT. This translates into CVSSHPGNSGNTIYS.

Concerning this clonotype: This may arise from a read error, as a much more abundant clone is one base away. V and J are TRBV12-3 or TRBV12-4 and TRBJ1-6; unclear D gene. Trimming removed 1 base from V and 8 bases from J, with 6 bases in between. The CDR3 extends over 13 amino acids. The chain's CDR3 is CASSLVLDSPLHF. The CDR3 DNA is TGTGCCAGCAGTTTAGTTTTGGATTCACCCCTCCACTTT.